Following are 21 T cell receptor beta chains from one sample sequenced in a study of CD8+CD57+ T cells in acquired aplastic anemia. The study profiled TCR beta VDJ and CDR3 using genomic DNA as template. Using its own MiXCR run on the reads, TCRdb lists one record per CDR3 protein. The repertoire includes about 180,000 distinct CDR3 sequences, 48% of them detected once, and over 10% sits in the top ten. Those patients picked for sequencing had displayed CD8+CD57+ cell expansion on flow cytometry. Source material: sorted CD4+, CD8+, or CD8+CD57+ T cells (not recorded which) from PBMCs. Every receptor here comes from a human donor with aplastic anemia.

V usage is TRBV20-1 and J usage is TRBJ1-3; D not certain. Trimming shortened V by 6 bases and J by 1 base, and 13 bases separated the two germline ends. This CDR3 comprises 14 residues. The germline V gene encodes CDR1 DFQATT and CDR2 SNEGSKA (reference sequence). This CDR3 is CSARRLGSGNTIYF. The CDR3 nucleotides are TGCAGTGCCAGGCGGTTGGGATCTGGAAACACCATATATTTT.

The chain employs TRBV12-3 or TRBV12-4 and TRBJ2-1; 8 bases fit TRBD1. V dropped 3 bases and J dropped 3; count of bases not matched to a gene: 7. The CDR3 length is 16 residues. CDR3 loop: CASSFRDGQGYNEQFF. CDR3 DNA sequence: TGTGCCAGCAGTTTTCGGGACGGACAGGGCTACAATGAGCAGTTCTTC.

The chain has TRBV10-3 and TRBJ2-7; TRBD2 matches at 11 bases. From germline, CDR1 is ENHRY and CDR2 SYGVKD. The V and J ends lost 6 bases and 3 bases, in that order; junction bases with no gene match: 7. The CDR3 covers 15 residues. DNA of the CDR3: TGTGCCATCAGACCTACTAGCGGGAGCGTCTACGAGCAGTACTTC. This codes for CAIRPTSGSVYEQYF.

The chain joins TRBV5-1 to TRBJ2-1; 8 bases are a match to TRBD2. The V gene's germline CDR1 is SGHRS and CDR2 YFSETQ. The CDR3 is 13 residues long. The ends lost 4 bases at V and 6 bases at J; junction bases unmatched: 3. CDR3 nucleotides: TGCGCCAGCAGCGTCGGGACTAGCAATGAGCAGTTCTTC. It yields the protein CASSVGTSNEQFF.

CDR3 protein: CATSGGSEEKLFF. The CDR3 bases are TGTGCCACCAGTGGTGGCAGCGAGGAAAAACTGTTTTTT. The J gene is TRBJ1-4, the V gene TRBV24-1; D gene ambiguous. The germline V and J ends were trimmed by 5 bases and 8 bases, with 11 bases remaining between them. This CDR3 region has 13 residues. Germline V gives CDR1 KGHDR, CDR2 SFDVKD.

This sequence joins TRBV10-3 and TRBJ1-1, with D possibly TRBD1 on 5 matching bases. Germline CDR1 ENHRY, CDR2 SYGVKD. This CDR3 comprises 11 residues. Between the trimmed V and J ends, which lost 7 bases and 4 bases, there was a span of 7 bases. DNA for the CDR3: TGTGCCATCATGGGGACCACTGAAGCTTTCTTT. This encodes CAIMGTTEAFF.

This clonotype occurred a few times. The CDR3 here is CATSSSANSPLHF. CDR3 DNA sequence: TGTGCCACCAGCAGCTCGGCGAATTCACCCCTCCACTTT. The chain recombines TRBV15 with TRBJ1-6, with D unresolved. CDR3 length: 13 residues. The germline V gene has CDR1 LNHNV and CDR2 YYDKDF (reference sequence). V shed 3 bases and J shed 7 bases, with 7 bases lying between them.

This clonotype was observed many times. The V gene is TRBV4-1, the J gene TRBJ1-1; 7 bases agree with TRBD1. The CDR3 runs to 14 residues. Trimming took 0 bases from V and 6 from J; bases not matched to a gene: 4. The germline gives CDR1 MGHRA, CDR2 YSYEKL. The CDR3 region has the DNA TGCGCCAGCAGCCAAGAGGACAGGCCCCCTGAAGCTTTCTTT. This translates into CASSQEDRPPEAFF.

This clonotype came up a few times. The chain recombines TRBV29-1 with TRBJ1-6; TRBD1 agrees at 10 bases. The V gene end was trimmed by 8 bases and the J gene end by 9 bases; junction bases not matched to a gene: 7. CDR3 size: 13 residues. Germline lookup yields CDR1 SQVTM and CDR2 ANQGSEA. The CDR3 here is CSIRQGAASPLHF. The DNA of the CDR3 is TGCAGCATCAGACAGGGGGCGGCTTCACCCCTCCACTTT.

On this clonotype itself: No conserved phenylalanine or tryptophan is present at the end of the CDR3, so a read error is the likely explanation. The DNA is left out, because the CDR3 cannot be placed on it with certainty; the CDR3 is given as TCRdb lists it. The rearrangement joins TRBV7-2 to TRBJ2-6; the D segment call TRBD2 is taken from the table without a DNA check. Germline CDR1 reads SGHTA; CDR2 reads FQGNSA. The CDR3 region is 11 residues in length, termini included. CDR3 residues: CASSSNPGTSG.

The sample holds many counts of this clonotype. The chain links TRBV7-2 to TRBJ2-7, with D perhaps matching TRBD1 (6 bases). Trimming removed 1 base from V and 4 bases from J, with 14 bases in between. From germline, CDR1 is SGHTA and CDR2 FQGNSA. CDR3 length: 15 amino acids. The CDR3 is CASSLVGGGLYEQYF. In DNA, the CDR3 is TGTGCCAGCAGCTTAGTTGGTGGGGGCCTGTACGAGCAGTACTTC.

Worth noting for this clonotype: The germline gene is not matched at one end of the junction; a read error may be the cause. The genes are TRBV30 and TRBJ2-5; a possible D gene is TRBD1 (5 bases). This CDR3 has 13 amino acids. CDR1 and CDR2 from the germline V gene are GTSNPN and SVGIG (reference sequence). CDR3 in amino acids: CVWSGARHETQYF. The CDR3 DNA is TGTGTCTGGAGTGGGGCCCGGCACGAGACCCAGTACTTC.

The V gene is TRBV19, the J gene TRBJ1-1; no clear D gene. Germline CDR1 and CDR2: LNHDA and SQIVND (reference sequence). The CDR3 runs to 13 residues. V was pared by 3 bases and J by 1 base, with 6 bases between. DNA for the CDR3: TGTGCCAGTAGTATTGGGGAGAACACTGAAGCTTTCTTT. This encodes CASSIGENTEAFF.

Ten or more counts support this clonotype. The chain carries TRBV2 and TRBJ1-2; 9 bases agree with TRBD1. The CDR3 runs to 16 residues. With 6 bases clipped from V and 7 bases from J, the junction kept 15 bases outside the gene matches. The germline CDR1 and CDR2 sequences are SNHLY and FYNNEI. CDR3 nucleotide sequence: TGTGCCAGCAGCGCCGGGACAGGGCTAACCACGGGTGGCTACACCTTC. Amino acids: CASSAGTGLTTGGYTF.

This chain links TRBV2 with TRBJ2-1, with a tentative D call TRBD1 (8 bases). Germline CDR1 reads SNHLY; CDR2 reads FYNNEI. Trimming stripped 6 bases from V and 1 base from J, with 13 bases between. This CDR3 region has 15 residues. This CDR3 is CASRQGGGSYNEQFF. CDR3 DNA: TGTGCCAGCAGACAGGGGGGGGGGTCCTACAATGAGCAGTTCTTC.

The V call is TRBV15, the J call TRBJ2-3; TRBD2 matches at 13 bases. The CDR3 is made up of 18 amino acids. CDR1 LNHNV and CDR2 YYDKDF come from the germline V gene (reference sequence). The V and J ends lost 0 bases and 2 bases, in that order; junction bases with no gene match: 5. CDR3 residues: CATSRETGLAGTTDTQYF. Here the CDR3 DNA reads TGTGCCACCAGCAGAGAAACGGGACTAGCGGGAACCACAGATACGCAGTATTTT.

V gene TRBV7-9 combines with J gene TRBJ2-7; 13 bases align to TRBD2. This CDR3 contains 15 residues. The V gene end was trimmed by 8 bases and the J gene end by 2 bases; junction bases not matched to a gene: 6. Germline V gene sequence: CDR1 SEHNR, CDR2 FQNEAQ (reference sequence). The CDR3 spells CASGTSGKAPYEQYF. As DNA, the CDR3 is TGTGCCAGCGGGACTAGCGGGAAGGCGCCCTACGAGCAGTACTTC.

J is TRBJ1-1 and V is TRBV12-3 or TRBV12-4, with D uncertain. This CDR3 spans 13 amino acids. Trimming removed 7 bases from V and 1 base from J, with 10 bases in between. CDR3 sequence reads: CASTRQQNTEAFF. The CDR3, as DNA: TGTGCCAGCACCCGGCAGCAGAACACTGAAGCTTTCTTT.

This chain joins TRBV24-1 and TRBJ2-7; D call uncertain. Trimming pared 11 bases from V and 2 bases from J, leaving 12 bases between. CDR3 length: 12 residues. The germline V gene encodes CDR1 KGHDR and CDR2 SFDVKD. The CDR3 region is CASRPDPYEQYF. CDR3 bases: TGTGCCAGCAGACCGGACCCCTACGAGCAGTACTTC.

This clonotype was observed many times. This chain links TRBV5-5 with TRBJ1-6, with D unresolved. V lost 0 bases to trimming and J lost 6 bases, with 7 bases between them. Germline loops: CDR1 SGHKS, CDR2 YYEKEE (reference sequence). This CDR3 is built from 14 residues. Here the CDR3 DNA reads TGTGCCAGCAGCTTGGAACGGCTTAATTCACCCCTCCACTTT. Protein: CASSLERLNSPLHF. The whole variable domain, filled in from reference TRBV5-5 and TRBJ1-6, reads DAGVTQSPTHLIKTRGQQVTLRCSPISGHKSVSWYQQVLGQGPQFIFQYYEKEERGRGNFPDRFSARQFPNYSSELNVNALLLGDSALYLCASSLERLNSPLHFGNGTRLTVT.

The sample holds many counts of this clonotype. The chain combines TRBV9 with TRBJ1-1, with unresolved D. The CDR3 is made up of 15 amino acids. Germline V gene lookup returns CDR1 SGDLS and CDR2 YYNGEE. V gave up 3 bases and J gave up 0 bases, with 12 bases separating them. CDR3 in DNA: TGTGCCAGCAGCGGGGGTTTAGGGTTGAACACTGAAGCTTTCTTT. Translating gives CASSGGLGLNTEAFF.